These T cell receptor beta chains were read from a single sample in a study of blood T cell repertoires in COVID-19. TCRdb keeps only in-frame clones here, not all; method: immunoSEQ multiplex PCR. The sample includes 120,000 to 150,000 clones, approximately 81% seen only once; the top ten take roughly 2.5%. Sequenced material: peripheral blood. These receptors were obtained from a human donor with acute or convalescent COVID-19. The donor label of this sample is uncertain. Each CDR3 is given with its conserved first and last residue. Fields, in order: clone size, J gene, V gene, D gene, CDR3 protein, CDR3 DNA. D genes are given only for firm matches. Size tells how often a clone was seen (once, few, many) or the class of an expanded clone, and some rows leave it out.

>.|TRBJ1-1|TRBV28|.
CASFVRLNTEAFF
TGTGCCAGCTTCGTCAGGCTCAACACTGAAGCTTTCTTT
>.|TRBJ2-3|TRBV20-1|TRBD2
CSASSPSGASTDTQYF
TGCAGTGCTAGTAGCCCTAGCGGGGCTAGCACAGATACGCAGTATTTT
>.|TRBJ1-5|TRBV10-3|TRBD1
CAIRADRGTNQPQHF
TGTGCCATCAGAGCCGACAGGGGAACTAATCAGCCCCAGCATTTT
>.|TRBJ1-4|TRBV4-2|.
CASSQDRQNEKLFF
TGTGCCAGCAGCCAAGATAGACAGAATGAAAAACTGTTTTTT
>.|TRBJ2-4|TRBV4-2|.
CASSQDNLLAKNIQYF
TGTGCCAGCAGCCAAGATAATCTCCTAGCCAAAAACATTCAGTACTTC
>.|TRBJ2-7|TRBV28|TRBD2
CAGRGSGEDEQYF
TGTGCCGGAAGAGGTAGCGGGGAGGACGAGCAGTACTTC
>.|TRBJ2-2|TRBV11-2|.
CASSLERLTGELFF
TGTGCCAGCAGCTTAGAGCGCCTTACCGGGGAGCTGTTTTTT
>few|TRBJ1-5|TRBV27|TRBD1
CASRQGQNNQPQHF
TGTGCCAGCAGGCAGGGACAGAACAATCAGCCCCAGCATTTT
>few|TRBJ1-1|TRBV6-5|.
CASRLWTVVNTEAFF
TGTGCCAGCAGACTCTGGACAGTTGTGAACACTGAAGCTTTCTTT
>.|TRBJ1-1|TRBV29-1|.
CSVTANTEAFF
TGCAGCGTGACAGCGAACACTGAAGCTTTCTTT
>once|TRBJ1-2|TRBV6-4|.
CASSDSSGERNYGYTF
TGTGCCAGCAGTGACTCGTCAGGGGAAAGGAACTATGGCTACACCTTC
>once|TRBJ2-1|TRBV11-3|TRBD1
CASSLHGTAYNEQFF
TGTGCCAGCAGCTTACACGGGACAGCTTACAATGAGCAGTTCTTC
>.|TRBJ2-7|TRBV3-1/TRBV3-2|.
CASSETGSSGEQYF
TGTGCCAGCAGCGAGACGGGTTCCTCGGGCGAGCAGTACTTC
>.|TRBJ2-1|TRBV7-9|.
CASSLPVSRVNEQFF
TGTGCCAGCAGCTTACCGGTTTCGCGCGTAAATGAGCAGTTCTTC
>.|TRBJ2-2|TRBV28|.
CASSPGDVGELFF
TGTGCCAGCAGCCCGGGGGACGTCGGGGAGCTGTTTTTT
>.|TRBJ1-6|TRBV11-2|.
CASSLAGVGNSPLHF
TGTGCCAGCAGCTTAGCAGGGGTGGGTAATTCACCCCTCCACTTT
>.|TRBJ2-1|TRBV19|TRBD2
CASTLTSGSSDNEQFF
TGTGCCAGTACCTTGACTAGCGGGAGCAGCGACAATGAGCAGTTCTTC
>.|TRBJ2-1|TRBV7-2|.
CASRRVNNEQFF
TGTGCCAGCAGGAGAGTGAACAATGAGCAGTTCTTC
>.|TRBJ2-3|TRBV5-1|.
CASSLNGGSTDTQYF
TGCGCCAGCAGCTTGAACGGGGGTTCCACAGATACGCAGTATTTT
>.|TRBJ2-3|TRBV6-5|TRBD2
CASMRGGFADTQYF
TGTGCCAGCATGCGGGGGGGGTTTGCAGATACGCAGTATTTT
>.|TRBJ1-2|TRBV6-5|TRBD1
CASSYRTGAYGYTF
TGTGCCAGCAGTTACCGGACAGGGGCCTATGGCTACACCTTC
>.|TRBJ1-1|TRBV5-4|TRBD1
CASSPGGQGALGTEAFF
TGTGCCAGCAGCCCTGGGGGACAGGGGGCCCTGGGCACTGAAGCTTTCTTT